This TCR beta chain was identified during a study of T-cell reconstitution after alpha-beta-depleted transplantation in children. Germline lookup yields CDR1 MDHEN and CDR2 SYDVKM. The ends were cut back, 2 bases at V and 7 bases at J, with 11 bases in the middle. The CDR3 has 13 amino acids. This clonotype appeared a few times. Using unique molecular identifiers, the investigators prepared the TCRbeta library. In TCRdb, the PCR reads were re-called with MiXCR into one record per CDR3 protein. Among about 410,000 distinct CDR3 sequences, 20% were seen once, and the ten largest hold 3.8%. This specimen was PBMCs from the stem cell graft donor, taken from the stem cell graft. The sequence was obtained from a human donor who donated a stem cell graft to a child with acute myeloid leukemia. V is TRBV28 and J is TRBJ1-1; no reliable D call. This CDR3 reads CASSLGRLFEAFF. For the CDR3, the DNA is TGTGCCAGCAGTTTAGGGAGGCTCTTTGAAGCTTTCTTT.